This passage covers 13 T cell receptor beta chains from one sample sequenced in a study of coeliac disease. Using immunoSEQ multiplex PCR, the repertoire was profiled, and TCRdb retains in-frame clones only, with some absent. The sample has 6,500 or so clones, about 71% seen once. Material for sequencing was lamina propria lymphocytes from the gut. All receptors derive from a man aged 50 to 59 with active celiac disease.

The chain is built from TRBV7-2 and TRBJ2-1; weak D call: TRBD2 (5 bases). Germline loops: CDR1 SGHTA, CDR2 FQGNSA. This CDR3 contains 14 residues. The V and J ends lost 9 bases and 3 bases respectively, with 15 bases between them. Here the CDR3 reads CASSGERIYNEQFF. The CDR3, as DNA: TGTGCCAGTTCCGGGGAGCGGATCTACAATGAGCAGTTCTTC. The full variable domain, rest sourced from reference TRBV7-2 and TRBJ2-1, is GAGVSQSPSNKVTEKGKDVELRCDPISGHTALYWYRQSLGQGLEFLIYFQGNSAPDKSGLPSDRFSAERTGGSVSTLTIQRTQQEDSAVYLCASSGERIYNEQFFGPGTRLTVL.

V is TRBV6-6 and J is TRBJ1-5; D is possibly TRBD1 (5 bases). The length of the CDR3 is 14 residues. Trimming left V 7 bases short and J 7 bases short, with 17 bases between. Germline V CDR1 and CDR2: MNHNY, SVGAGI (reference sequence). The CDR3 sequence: CASTPGWGDQPQHF. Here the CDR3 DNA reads TGTGCCAGCACCCCGGGGTGGGGGGACCAGCCCCAGCATTTT.

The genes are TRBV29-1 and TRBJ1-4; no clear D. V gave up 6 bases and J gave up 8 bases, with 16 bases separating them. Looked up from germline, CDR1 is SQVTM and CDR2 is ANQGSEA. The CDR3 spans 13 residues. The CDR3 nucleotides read TGCAGCGTGAACCCGGGATTCGGGGAAAAACTGTTTTTT. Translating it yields CSVNPGFGEKLFF.

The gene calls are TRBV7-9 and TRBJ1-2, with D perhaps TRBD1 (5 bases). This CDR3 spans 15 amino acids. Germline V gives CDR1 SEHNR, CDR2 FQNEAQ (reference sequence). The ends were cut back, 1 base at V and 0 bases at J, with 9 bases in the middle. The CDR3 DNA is TGTGCCAGCAGCTTAGAGACAGCCGCTAACTATGGCTACACCTTC. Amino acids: CASSLETAANYGYTF.

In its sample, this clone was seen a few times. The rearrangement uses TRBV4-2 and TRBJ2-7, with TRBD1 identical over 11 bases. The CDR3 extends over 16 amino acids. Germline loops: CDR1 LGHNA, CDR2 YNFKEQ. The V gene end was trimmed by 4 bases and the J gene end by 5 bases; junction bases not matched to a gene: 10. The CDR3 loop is CASSPRAGQGGDEQYF. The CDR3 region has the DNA TGTGCCAGCAGCCCCAGAGCGGGACAGGGGGGCGACGAGCAGTACTTC.

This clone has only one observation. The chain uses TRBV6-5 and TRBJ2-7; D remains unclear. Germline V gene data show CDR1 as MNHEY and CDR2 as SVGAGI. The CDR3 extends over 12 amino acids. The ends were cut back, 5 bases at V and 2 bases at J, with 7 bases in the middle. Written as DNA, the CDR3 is TGTGCCAGCAGTGAATGGCCCTACGAGCAGTACTTC. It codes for CASSEWPYEQYF.

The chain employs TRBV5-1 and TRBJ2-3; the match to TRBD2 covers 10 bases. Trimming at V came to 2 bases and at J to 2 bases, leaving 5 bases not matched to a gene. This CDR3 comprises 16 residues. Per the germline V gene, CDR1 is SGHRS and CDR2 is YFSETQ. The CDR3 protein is CASSLPGLADTDTQYF. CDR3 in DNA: TGCGCCAGCAGCTTACCCGGACTAGCGGACACAGATACGCAGTATTTT.

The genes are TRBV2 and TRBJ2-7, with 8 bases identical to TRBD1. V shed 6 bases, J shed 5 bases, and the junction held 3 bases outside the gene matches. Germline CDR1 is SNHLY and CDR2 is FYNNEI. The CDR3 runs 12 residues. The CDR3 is CASREQGDEQYF. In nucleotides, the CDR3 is TGTGCCAGCAGAGAACAGGGGGACGAGCAGTACTTC.

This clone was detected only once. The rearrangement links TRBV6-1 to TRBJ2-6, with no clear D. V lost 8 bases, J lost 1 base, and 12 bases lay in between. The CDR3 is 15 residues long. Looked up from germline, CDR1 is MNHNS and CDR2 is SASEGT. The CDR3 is CASDQSLSGANVLTF. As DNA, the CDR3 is TGTGCCAGCGATCAGTCCTTATCTGGGGCCAACGTCCTGACTTTC.

The CDR3 nucleotides are TGTGCCAGCAGCTTACGCGGGAACCCAGATACGCAGTATTTT. It encodes CASSLRGNPDTQYF. V gene TRBV7-7 combines with J gene TRBJ2-3, with TRBD2 as a possible D gene (6 bases). This CDR3 is 14 amino acids long. Germline V CDR1 and CDR2: SSHAT, FNYEAQ (reference sequence). The V end was cut by 2 bases, the J end by 4 bases, with 10 bases between.

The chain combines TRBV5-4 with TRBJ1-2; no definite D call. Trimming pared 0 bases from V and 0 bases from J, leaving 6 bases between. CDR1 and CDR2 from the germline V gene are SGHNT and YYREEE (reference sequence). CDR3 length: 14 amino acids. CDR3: CASSLGEANYGYTF. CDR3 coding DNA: TGTGCCAGCAGCTTGGGAGAAGCTAACTATGGCTACACCTTC.

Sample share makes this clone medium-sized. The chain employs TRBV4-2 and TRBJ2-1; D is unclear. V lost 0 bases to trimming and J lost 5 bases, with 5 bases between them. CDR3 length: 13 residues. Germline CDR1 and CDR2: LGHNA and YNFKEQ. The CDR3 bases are TGTGCCAGCAGCCAAGAGACTCACAATGAGCAGTTCTTC. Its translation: CASSQETHNEQFF.

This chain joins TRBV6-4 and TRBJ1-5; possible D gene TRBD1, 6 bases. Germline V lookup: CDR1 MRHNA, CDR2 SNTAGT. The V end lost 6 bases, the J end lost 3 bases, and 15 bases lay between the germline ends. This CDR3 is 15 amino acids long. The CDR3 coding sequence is TGTGCCAGCAGGCCACCGGGACACTACAATCAGCCCCAGCATTTT. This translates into CASRPPGHYNQPQHF.